The 32 T cell receptor beta chains below come from one sample, sequenced in a study of blood T cell repertoires in COVID-19. Here immunoSEQ multiplex PCR was the method, and the copy in TCRdb shows in-frame clones only, minus some. The sample contains about 50,000 clones, about 78% of which appear only once. Specimen: peripheral blood. The source is a man aged 50-59 years with active or convalescent COVID-19.

The rearrangement uses TRBV7-8 and TRBJ2-3; D perhaps matches TRBD2 (7 bases). Trimming removed 3 bases at V and 4 bases at J, with 20 bases between. The germline V gene has CDR1 SGHVS and CDR2 FQNEAQ. There are 17 residues in the CDR3. CDR3 nucleotides: TGTGCCAGCAGCTTTCGTGAACAGGGAGGGTTCTCAGATACGCAGTATTTT. As protein: CASSFREQGGFSDTQYF.

This chain links TRBV10-3 with TRBJ1-1; D not certain. Germline CDR1 and CDR2: ENHRY and SYGVKD. The ends were cut back, 1 base at V and 0 bases at J, with 6 bases in the middle. This CDR3 contains 14 residues. CDR3 sequence: CAISEYQVNTEAFF. In nucleotides, the CDR3 is TGTGCCATCAGTGAGTACCAGGTGAACACTGAAGCTTTCTTT.

The chain links TRBV6-5 to TRBJ1-6; possible D gene TRBD1, 5 bases. The CDR3 contains 15 residues. V shed 6 bases and J shed 11 bases, with 20 bases lying between them. Germline V lookup: CDR1 MNHEY, CDR2 SVGAGI. The CDR3 reads CASRPSRGAGTPLHF. In nucleotides, the CDR3 is TGTGCCAGCAGGCCCTCTCGGGGCGCGGGGACACCCCTCCACTTT.

The genes are TRBV5-6 and TRBJ2-1; 11 bases agree with TRBD2. This CDR3 comprises 16 residues. The V gene end was trimmed by 0 bases and the J gene end by 6 bases; junction bases not matched to a gene: 5. Germline V CDR1 and CDR2: SGHDT, YYEEEE. Here the CDR3 DNA reads TGTGCCAGCAGCTTGGCCGTCGGACTAGCGGGCAATGAGCAGTTCTTC. This gives the protein CASSLAVGLAGNEQFF.

J is TRBJ2-7 and V is TRBV5-6; 8 bases align to TRBD1. The CDR3 is 15 amino acids. CDR1 SGHDT and CDR2 YYEEEE come from the germline V gene. Trimming removed 3 bases from V and 2 bases from J; junction bases left unmatched: 7. CDR3 sequence (DNA): TGTGCCAGCAGCTCGAACAGGGGGACAACCTACGAGCAGTACTTC. Its translation is CASSSNRGTTYEQYF.

The chain has TRBV29-1 and TRBJ2-3; 8 bases fit TRBD2. Germline V gene data show CDR1 as SQVTM and CDR2 as ANQGSEA. The V gene end was trimmed by 7 bases and the J gene end by 3 bases; junction bases not matched to a gene: 6. CDR3 length: 13 residues. CDR3 residues: CSATVAGTDTQYF. The CDR3 nucleotides are TGCAGCGCCACGGTAGCGGGGACAGATACGCAGTATTTT.

The CDR3 sequence: CASSQNSGGAWTDTQYF. The CDR3 DNA follows: TGTGCCAGCAGCCAGAATAGCGGGGGGGCCTGGACAGATACGCAGTATTTT. J is TRBJ2-3 and V is TRBV7-8; TRBD2 matches 11 bases. Germline lookup yields CDR1 SGHVS and CDR2 FQNEAQ. The V and J ends lost 5 bases and 3 bases, in that order; junction bases with no gene match: 10. This CDR3 contains 17 residues.

The chain combines TRBV11-1 with TRBJ2-1, with D possibly matching TRBD1 (5 bases). The CDR3 runs 14 residues. The V end lost 5 bases, the J end lost 6 bases, and 14 bases lay between the germline ends. The germline V gene encodes CDR1 SGHAT and CDR2 FQDESV (reference sequence). The CDR3 loop reads CASSVDRYLNEQFF. The CDR3 bases are TGTGCCAGCAGCGTAGACAGATATCTCAATGAGCAGTTCTTC.

This clone has a handful of counts. V gene TRBV7-9 combines with J gene TRBJ1-4, with TRBD1 matching over 7 bases. The V gene end was trimmed by 5 bases and the J gene end by 5 bases; junction bases not matched to a gene: 8. The CDR3 spans 15 residues. The germline V gene has CDR1 SEHNR and CDR2 FQNEAQ (reference sequence). CDR3 coding DNA: TGTGCCAGCAGCCTTGGACAGGAGTCGAATGAAAAACTGTTTTTT. It translates to CASSLGQESNEKLFF. Variable domain in full (rest from reference TRBV7-9 and TRBJ1-4): DTGVSQNPRHKITKRGQNVTFRCDPISEHNRLYWYRQTLGQGPEFLTYFQNEAQLEKSRLLSDRFSAERPKGSFSTLEIQRTEQGDSAMYLCASSLGQESNEKLFFGSGTQLSVL.

The chain couples TRBV12-3 or TRBV12-4 to TRBJ2-7; 12 nucleotides align to TRBD2. Trimming removed 6 bases from V and 7 bases from J; junction bases left unmatched: 4. The CDR3 length is 13 residues. This chain's CDR3 is CASSWTSGNEQYF. In nucleotides, the CDR3 is TGTGCCAGCAGCTGGACTAGCGGGAATGAGCAGTACTTC.

This chain connects TRBV12-5 to TRBJ2-1; D gene unclear. The germline gives CDR1 LGHNT, CDR2 FRNRAP. This CDR3 comprises 12 residues. V was cut by 6 bases and J by 6 bases, with 9 bases left in between. CDR3 sequence reads: CASGQTSNEQFF. CDR3 sequence (DNA): TGTGCTAGTGGCCAAACAAGCAATGAGCAGTTCTTC.

The rearrangement uses TRBV5-1 and TRBJ1-2; 8 positions agree with TRBD1. The CDR3 totals 16 residues. Germline V gene data show CDR1 as SGHRS and CDR2 as YFSETQ. The junction had 11 bases not matched to a gene; V was cut back by 4 bases and J by 3 bases. The CDR3 DNA is TGCGCCAGCAGCCCCGCTATAGACAGGGGAGACTATGGCTACACCTTC. It yields the protein CASSPAIDRGDYGYTF.

This clone occurred once. The chain has TRBV4-1 and TRBJ2-4, with D possibly being TRBD2 (6 bases). This CDR3 is 15 amino acids long. Between the trimmed V and J ends, which lost 4 bases and 8 bases, there was a span of 18 bases. Germline CDR1 MGHRA, CDR2 YSYEKL. CDR3 loop: CASSPGLSEGDIQYF. In DNA form, the CDR3 reads TGCGCCAGCAGCCCGGGACTGTCCGAAGGGGACATTCAGTACTTC.

This clone was counted between two and nine times. The chain couples TRBV28 to TRBJ1-5; 9 bases are a match to TRBD1. The V gene's germline CDR1 is MDHEN and CDR2 SYDVKM. The CDR3 consists of 15 residues. V trimming: 5 bases; J trimming: 0 bases; junction bases outside the gene matches: 2. The CDR3 loop reads CASSTGQGSNQPQHF. CDR3 DNA sequence: TGTGCCAGCAGTACGGGACAGGGTAGCAATCAGCCCCAGCATTTT.

This clone appeared a single time. The chain employs TRBV5-1 and TRBJ2-7; possible D gene TRBD1, 5 bases. V gave up 2 bases and J gave up 3 bases, with 6 bases separating them. This CDR3 contains 12 residues. CDR1 and CDR2 (germline): SGHRS, YFSETQ. CDR3 bases: TGCGCCAGCAGCTTCCAGGGCTACGAGCAGTACTTC. Translated: CASSFQGYEQYF.

The chain links TRBV19 to TRBJ2-7, with 12 bases matching TRBD2. With V trimmed by 1 base and J by 4 bases, 5 bases remained unmatched. Germline V CDR1 and CDR2: LNHDA, SQIVND (reference sequence). The CDR3 has 16 amino acids. CDR3 DNA sequence: TGTGCCAGTAGTATAGCCGGACTAGCGGGGTTGTACGAGCAGTACTTC. Protein sequence: CASSIAGLAGLYEQYF.

This chain uses TRBV6-1 with TRBJ2-7; D remains ambiguous. The CDR3 consists of 15 residues. Germline V gives CDR1 MNHNS, CDR2 SASEGT. Trimming took off 2 bases at V and 5 bases at J, with 16 bases between the two ends. CDR3 sequence: CASSEQAKSLHEQYF. The CDR3 DNA is TGTGCCAGCAGTGAACAGGCTAAGTCTCTCCACGAGCAGTACTTC.

The V and J genes are TRBV6-5 and TRBJ2-5; no clear D. V lost 9 bases and J 2 bases, leaving 16 bases between the germline ends. The CDR3 extends over 14 amino acids. Germline V gene lookup returns CDR1 MNHEY and CDR2 SVGAGI. CDR3 loop: CASSKESLQETQYF. For the CDR3, the DNA is TGTGCCAGTTCTAAGGAGTCCCTTCAAGAGACCCAGTACTTC.

This chain joins TRBV15 and TRBJ2-3; 9 bases map to TRBD2. Looked up from germline, CDR1 is LNHNV and CDR2 is YYDKDF (reference sequence). The CDR3 is made up of 15 amino acids. Trimming at V came to 5 bases and at J to 3 bases, leaving 6 bases not matched to a gene. The CDR3 coding sequence is TGTGCCACCAGCCGCGGCGGGAGGGAAACAGATACGCAGTATTTT. It translates to CATSRGGRETDTQYF.

The chain uses TRBV7-9 and TRBJ1-6, with 9 bases matching TRBD1. Per the germline V gene, CDR1 is SEHNR and CDR2 is FQNEAQ (reference sequence). The V gene end was trimmed by 2 bases and the J gene end by 5 bases; junction bases not matched to a gene: 7. The CDR3 length is 17 residues. The CDR3 region has the DNA TGTGCCAGCAGCTTATCGGGGACAGGGATCAATAATTCACCCCTCCACTTT. Its protein product is CASSLSGTGINNSPLHF.

This chain links TRBV18 with TRBJ1-2; no reliable D call. CDR1 KGHSH and CDR2 LQKENI come from the germline V gene. The length of the CDR3 is 14 residues. Between the trimmed V and J ends, which lost 4 bases and 0 bases, there was a span of 9 bases. The CDR3 sequence is CASSQAGTNYGYTF. CDR3 sequence (DNA): TGTGCCAGCTCACAAGCCGGGACTAACTATGGCTACACCTTC.

The chain joins TRBV27 to TRBJ2-7; 9 positions match TRBD2. From germline, CDR1 is MNHEY and CDR2 SMNVEV (reference sequence). The V and J ends lost 3 bases and 7 bases, in that order; junction bases with no gene match: 16. The CDR3 extends over 17 amino acids. CDR3 protein: CASSLGLAGLSLGEQYF. The CDR3 DNA follows: TGTGCCAGCAGTTTGGGGCTAGCGGGATTATCCTTGGGGGAGCAGTACTTC.

The chain combines TRBV5-5 with TRBJ2-3; 12 bases match TRBD1. J gave up 10 bases and V 4 bases, and 10 bases lay outside the gene matches. CDR1 and CDR2 from the germline V gene are SGHKS and YYEKEE (reference sequence). This CDR3 has 15 residues. The CDR3 sequence: CASSPGTGGGVSQYF. As DNA, the CDR3 is TGTGCCAGCAGCCCCGGGACAGGGGGCGGCGTGTCGCAGTATTTT.

This rearrangement joins TRBV25-1 to TRBJ1-4, with 8 nucleotides matching TRBD1. The CDR3 is made up of 15 amino acids. Germline trimming cut 6 bases from V and 7 bases from J; bases unmatched to any gene: 10. Germline CDR1 is MGHDK and CDR2 is SYGVNS. CDR3 bases: TGTGCCAGCAGCGTCGGGACAGGTTGGTTTGAAAAACTGTTTTTT. Its protein product is CASSVGTGWFEKLFF.

The gene calls are TRBV18 and TRBJ2-5, with D possibly matching TRBD2 (5 bases). Germline CDR1 and CDR2: KGHSH and LQKENI. The CDR3 totals 14 residues. Trimming removed 3 bases from V and 5 bases from J, with 13 bases in between. The CDR3 DNA reads TGTGCCAGCTCACCGACTCAACGCGGGGAGACCCAGTACTTC. It specifies CASSPTQRGETQYF.

The V call is TRBV19, the J call TRBJ2-5; 10 nucleotides align to TRBD2. Per germline, CDR1 LNHDA and CDR2 SQIVND (reference sequence). V dropped 7 bases and J dropped 5; count of bases not matched to a gene: 10. CDR3 length equals 15 residues. As DNA, the CDR3 is TGTGCCAGTACCCTCTCGGGACTAGCGTTGGAGACCCAGTACTTC. This encodes CASTLSGLALETQYF. The full variable domain, rest sourced from reference TRBV19 and TRBJ2-5, is DGGITQSPKYLFRKEGQNVTLSCEQNLNHDAMYWYRQDPGQGLRLIYYSQIVNDFQKGDIAEGYSVSREKKESFPLTVTSAQKNPTAFYLCASTLSGLALETQYFGPGTRLLVL.

V and J are TRBV2 and TRBJ2-5; D is possibly TRBD1 (6 bases). This CDR3 region has 14 residues. V was shortened by 6 bases and J by 3 bases, with 14 bases between the two germline ends. CDR1 and CDR2 (germline): SNHLY, FYNNEI. Written as DNA, the CDR3 is TGTGCCAGCAGCCAAGCCAGGGGTAAAGAGACCCAGTACTTC. Residues: CASSQARGKETQYF.

J is TRBJ1-1 and V is TRBV2, with D unresolved. Germline-derived CDR1 and CDR2 are SNHLY and FYNNEI. The CDR3 has 11 residues. Trimming removed 7 bases from V and 7 bases from J, with 10 bases in between. CDR3 protein: CASTRGSEAFF. CDR3 DNA: TGTGCCAGCACTAGAGGGAGTGAAGCTTTCTTT.

V and J are TRBV18 and TRBJ2-7, with 10 bases that match TRBD1. This CDR3 contains 15 residues. Germline V gives CDR1 KGHSH, CDR2 LQKENI. J gave up 4 bases and V 3 bases, and 6 bases lay outside the gene matches. In DNA, the CDR3 is TGTGCCAGCTCACCGGGGACAGGGGCGGCTTACGAGCAGTACTTC. Translated: CASSPGTGAAYEQYF.

V is TRBV27 and J is TRBJ1-2; TRBD1 aligns across 7 bases. Trimming at V came to 6 bases and at J to 8 bases, leaving 9 bases not matched to a gene. The CDR3 has 13 residues. The germline V gene has CDR1 MNHEY and CDR2 SMNVEV (reference sequence). CDR3 DNA sequence: TGTGCCAGCAGCCCACAGGGGTTGGGCGGCTACACCTTC. Its translation: CASSPQGLGGYTF.

V and J are TRBV15 and TRBJ1-2; no clear D gene. The V and J ends lost 4 bases and 6 bases respectively, with 18 bases between them. Germline CDR1 is LNHNV and CDR2 is YYDKDF (reference sequence). This CDR3 region has 15 residues. The CDR3 DNA sequence: TGTGCCACCAGCATCAGACGGAATATACTAAATGGCTACACCTTC. Translating gives CATSIRRNILNGYTF.

This chain uses TRBV30 with TRBJ2-3, with 7 bases that match TRBD1. The germline gives CDR1 GTSNPN, CDR2 SVGIG (reference sequence). The CDR3 length is 14 residues. V was clipped by 6 bases and J by 4 bases; unmatched bases: 10. The CDR3 DNA is TGTGCCTGCGTGTGGAACAGGGGTGCAGATACGCAGTATTTT. Amino acid sequence: CACVWNRGADTQYF. The entire variable domain, with the rest obtained from reference TRBV30 and TRBJ2-3, is as follows: SQTIHQWPATLVQPVGSPLSLECTVEGTSNPNLYWYRQAAGRGLQLLFYSVGIGQISSEVPQNLSASRPQDRQFILSSKKLLLSDSGFYLCACVWNRGADTQYFGPGTRLTVL.